The clone carrying this TCR beta chain was observed a few times. The antigen is not known. The sample comes from a study of T cells in Graves' hyperthyroidism and ophthalmopathy. The overall study: Peripheral blood was acquired at first diagnosis, ahead of any therapy whatsoever.

Germline lookup yields CDR1 LNHDA and CDR2 SQIVND (reference sequence). The length of the CDR3 is 15 residues. V was shortened by 5 bases and J by 1 base, with 12 bases between the two germline ends. Clinicians diagnosed patients from clinical symptoms, serum thyroxine and TRAb, thyroid ultrasound and orbital computed tomography. The PBMCs studied were ones that came from about 9.9 ml fresh peripheral blood. Overall study findings and caveats: From stable hyperthyroidism, ophthalmopathy was set apart by a 13 V-J model.

What was amplified from RNA transcripts were TCR beta CDR3 regions. During a first-round RT-PCR of the TCR CDR3, the HTBI primer set was used. A single record per CDR3 protein comes from TCRdb applying MiXCR to the multiplex PCR reads. The sample records approximately 350,000 distinct CDR3 sequences, roughly 15% being singletons. The chain has TRBV19 and TRBJ1-5; D is ambiguous. Sequencing was done on a sample of blood. The receptor comes from a woman aged 55-69 years with Graves' ophthalmopathy. CDR3 amino acids: CASSVLGLSNQPQHF. CDR3 bases: TGTGCCAGTAGTGTCCTCGGCCTCAGCAATCAGCCCCAGCATTTT.